Included here is one T cell receptor beta chain sequence, with context. Its specificity is not known. Germline loops: CDR1 SEHNR, CDR2 FQNEAQ (reference sequence). This CDR3 is 19 amino acids long. The V gene lost 2 bases and the J gene lost 4 bases, with 23 bases spanning the gap. Some clones are missing from TCRdb's copy, which holds only in-frame ones; the method was immunoSEQ multiplex PCR. The sample records more than 90,000 clones, roughly 83% being singletons. The data were taken from a study of cytomegalovirus exposure and HLA in healthy donors. Overall study context: The 110 or so validation repertoires used a platform that matched the one used for the approximately 670 first-cohort repertoires, as a later analysis reported. Findings and caveats of the study: The study listed 150 to 200 cytomegalovirus-associated TCR beta chains. It was reported that the classifier diagnosed cytomegalovirus status with high specificity and sensitivity in both the original and validation cohorts. It was found in a later analysis that first-cohort TCR clusters tended to co-occur in the 120 validation repertoires.

Sequenced sample: PBMCs. The chain is built from TRBV7-9 and TRBJ2-2, with D possibly being TRBD2 (5 bases). The clonotype comes from a man aged 18 to 30 in good health and CMV-seronegative. The CDR3 DNA is TGTGCCAGCAGCTTAATGACTACGTCGGTATCCAAGCTCACCGGGGAGCTGTTTTTT. Encoded protein: CASSLMTTSVSKLTGELFF.